This paragraph reports one T cell receptor beta chain. The record originates from a study of cytomegalovirus exposure and HLA in healthy donors. Looked up from germline, CDR1 is SGHTA and CDR2 is FQGNSA. V shed 1 base and J 4 bases; nucleotides not matched to a gene: 3. The CDR3 loop spans 15 amino acids. This PCR relied on a set of 60 Vbeta primers and 13 Jbeta primers. Some clones are missing from TCRdb's copy, which holds only in-frame ones; the method was immunoSEQ multiplex PCR. The top ten clones hold about 1.5% of a sample with approximately 150,000 clones, over 65% of them seen once. This chain uses TRBV7-2 with TRBJ2-1; 8 bases match TRBD2. This sequence was found in a woman aged 25 to 39 in good health and CMV-seropositive. Input material: PBMCs. CDR3 coding DNA: TGTGCCAGCAGCTTAGAACTAGCGGCTTACAATGAGCAGTTCTTC. Protein product: CASSLELAAYNEQFF.